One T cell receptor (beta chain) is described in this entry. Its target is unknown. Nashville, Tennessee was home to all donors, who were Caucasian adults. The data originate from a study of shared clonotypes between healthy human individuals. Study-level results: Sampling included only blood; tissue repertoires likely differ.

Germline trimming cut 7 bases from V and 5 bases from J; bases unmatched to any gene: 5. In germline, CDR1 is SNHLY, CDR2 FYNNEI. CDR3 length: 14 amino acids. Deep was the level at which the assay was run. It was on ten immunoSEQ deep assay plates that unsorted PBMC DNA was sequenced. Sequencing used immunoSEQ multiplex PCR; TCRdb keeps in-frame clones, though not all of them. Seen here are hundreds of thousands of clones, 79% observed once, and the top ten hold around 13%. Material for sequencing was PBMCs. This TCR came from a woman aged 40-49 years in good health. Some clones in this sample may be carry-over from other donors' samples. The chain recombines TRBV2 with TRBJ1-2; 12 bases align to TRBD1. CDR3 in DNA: TGTGCCAGCATGGGACAGGGGGCAGGATATGGCTACACCTTC. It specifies CASMGQGAGYGYTF.